This T cell receptor (beta chain) was sequenced for a study of T cell responses to AZD1222 COVID-19 vaccine. Assay used: immunoSEQ multiplex PCR; TCRdb lists only in-frame clones, some missing. Of about 150,000 clones in the sample, roughly 87% are singletons; the top ten hold 2.6%. The length of the CDR3 is 13 residues. From germline, CDR1 is SNHLY and CDR2 FYNNEI. V was trimmed by 10 bases and J by 0 bases, leaving 10 bases between them. Study-wide results and caveats: Along spike, vaccine-associated CD4 TCRs were found throughout, with dominance at 160-218 and 743-854. An increase in Spike-specific TCR breadth and depth was observed after two AZD1222 doses. Sampling captured repertoires only after the peak T cell response. Baseline serology detected seropositivity in only six AZD1222 recipients.

In regard to this clone: Its antigen is unidentified.

Source: peripheral blood, taken on day 0 of AZD1222 vaccination. This chain links TRBV2 with TRBJ1-5, with D possibly being TRBD1 (5 bases). This sequence was found in an adult in good health. This CDR3 reads CATQGYSNQPQHF. In DNA form, the CDR3 reads TGTGCCACCCAGGGTTATAGCAATCAGCCCCAGCATTTT. The full variable domain, rest sourced from reference TRBV2 and TRBJ1-5, is EPEVTQTPSHQVTQMGQEVILRCVPISNHLYFYWYRQILGQKVEFLVSFYNNEISEKSEIFDDQFSVERPDGSNFTLKIRSTKLEDSAMYFCATQGYSNQPQHFGDGTRLSIL.